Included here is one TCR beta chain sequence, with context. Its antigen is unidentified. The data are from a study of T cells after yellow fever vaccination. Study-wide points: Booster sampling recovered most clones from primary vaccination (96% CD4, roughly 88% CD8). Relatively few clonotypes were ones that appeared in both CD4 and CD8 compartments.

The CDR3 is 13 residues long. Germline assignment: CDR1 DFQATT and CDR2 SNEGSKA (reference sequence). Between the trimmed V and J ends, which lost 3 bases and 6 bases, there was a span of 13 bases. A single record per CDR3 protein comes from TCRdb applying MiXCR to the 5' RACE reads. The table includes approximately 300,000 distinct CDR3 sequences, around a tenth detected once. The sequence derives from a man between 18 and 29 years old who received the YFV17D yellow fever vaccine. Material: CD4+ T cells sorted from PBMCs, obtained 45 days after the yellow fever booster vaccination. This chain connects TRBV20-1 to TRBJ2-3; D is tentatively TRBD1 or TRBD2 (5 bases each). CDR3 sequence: CSASRDQSDTQYF. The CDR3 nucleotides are TGCAGTGCTAGCCGGGACCAGTCGGATACGCAGTATTTT.